What follows are 11 T cell receptor beta chains derived from one specimen sequenced in a study of preoperative IRX-2 immunotherapy in early breast cancer. Documented treatment: preoperative locoregional IRX-2 cytokine immunotherapy. The data were produced by immunoSEQ multiplex PCR, yet TCRdb's version contains in-frame clones alone and is incomplete. Of over 9,500 clones in the sample, roughly 76% are singletons; the top ten hold about 6%. The specimen comprised lymph node tissue, sampled before IRX-2 immunotherapy. All receptors come from a human donor with breast cancer.

The chain is built from TRBV11-3 and TRBJ2-7; 7 nucleotides agree with TRBD2. This CDR3 has 15 residues. Germline trimming cut 5 bases from V and 1 base from J; bases unmatched to any gene: 8. Germline V gene sequence: CDR1 SGHNT, CDR2 YENEEA. The DNA of the CDR3 is TGTGCCAGCAGCGCGCCCGGGACTACATCCTACGAGCAGTACTTC. Encoded protein: CASSAPGTTSYEQYF.

The chain employs TRBV6-8 and TRBJ2-7; unclear D gene. The CDR3 runs to 14 residues. Germline CDR1 is MNHGY and CDR2 is SAAAGT. V was clipped by 1 base and J by 1 base, with 8 bases between them. The CDR3 sequence is CASSYYRQSYEQYF. CDR3 coding DNA: TGTGCCAGCAGTTACTATAGGCAGTCCTACGAGCAGTACTTC.

The rearrangement uses TRBV19 and TRBJ1-3, with D hard to call. The CDR3 is 14 residues long. Trimming removed 3 bases from V and 0 bases from J, with 6 bases in between. Looked up from germline, CDR1 is LNHDA and CDR2 is SQIVND (reference sequence). The CDR3 DNA reads TGTGCCAGTAGTATCGGCCACTCTGGAAACACCATATATTTT. Its translation is CASSIGHSGNTIYF.

This clone was counted only a few times. The chain employs TRBV10-3 and TRBJ1-5; tentative D call: TRBD1 (5 bases). V shed 1 base and J shed 12 bases, with 10 bases lying between them. The germline V gene encodes CDR1 ENHRY and CDR2 SYGVKD. This CDR3 has 12 residues. The CDR3 region is CAISEWGSYQHF. The CDR3 region has the DNA TGTGCCATCAGTGAGTGGGGGAGCTACCAGCATTTT.

This sequence joins TRBV19 and TRBJ1-6; perhaps TRBD1 as D (5 bases). Between the trimmed V and J ends, which lost 1 base and 10 bases, there was a span of 11 bases. CDR1 is LNHDA, CDR2 SQIVND, per germline (reference sequence). This CDR3 is 14 amino acids long. The CDR3 protein is CASSIVRGGSPLHF. CDR3 DNA: TGTGCCAGTAGTATAGTGAGGGGTGGCTCACCCCTCCACTTT.

The chain uses TRBV29-1 and TRBJ1-5; no firm D call. CDR1 and CDR2 (germline): SQVTM, ANQGSEA. The CDR3 consists of 12 residues. With 4 bases removed from V and 4 bases from J, the gap between germline ends came to 8 bases. The CDR3 DNA follows: TGCAGCGTTGGAGGCAGTAATCAGCCCCAGCATTTT. Translated: CSVGGSNQPQHF.

In regard to this clone: The junction departs from germline at one end; a sequencing error may be responsible. This sequence joins TRBV6-1 and TRBJ2-1; 8 bases fit TRBD1. CDR1 and CDR2 (germline): MNHNS, SASEGT. The length of the CDR3 is 13 residues. The CDR3 reads CATSEDRGHEQFF. For the CDR3, the DNA is TGTGCCACCAGTGAAGACAGGGGACATGAGCAGTTCTTC.

This clone was seen a handful of times. The chain uses TRBV12-5 and TRBJ2-2; D is unresolved. The germline CDR1 and CDR2 sequences are LGHNT and FRNRAP. This CDR3 spans 14 amino acids. This CDR3 is CASGPKLSTGELFF. CDR3 coding DNA: TGTGCCAGYGGGCCGAAACTAAGCACCGGGGAGCTGTTTTTT.

In this sample, this clone turned up once. The V call is TRBV7-5, the J call TRBJ2-5; the D call TRBD2 from the table was never checked on the DNA. TRBV7-5 is a pseudogene. This CDR3 spans 16 amino acids. The CDR3 loop is CASSLLESGVQETQYF. The CDR3 DNA is TGTGCCAGCAGCTTGCTAGAAAGCGGGGTCCAAGAGACCCAGTACTTC.

The V and J genes are TRBV11-3 and TRBJ2-2; 7 bases agree with TRBD2. V trimming: 3 bases; J trimming: 2 bases; junction bases outside the gene matches: 9. CDR1 and CDR2 (germline): SGHNT, YENEEA. The CDR3 length is 17 residues. The CDR3 sequence: CASSFLWGGLNTGELFF. The DNA for the CDR3 is TGTGCCAGCAGCTTCCTGTGGGGGGGTCTTAACACCGGGGAGCTGTTTTTT.

This clone was seen a single time. The chain joins TRBV11-3 to TRBJ2-3, with D perhaps matching TRBD2 (5 bases). This CDR3 has 16 amino acids. V was cut by 3 bases and J by 3 bases, with 16 bases left in between. Germline assignment: CDR1 SGHNT and CDR2 YENEEA. CDR3 sequence (DNA): TGTGCCAGCAGCTTGGGAGCGGTCTCTCTTACAGATACGCAGTATTTT. Translating gives CASSLGAVSLTDTQYF.